One and the same sample provided the 21 T cell receptor beta chains below, sequenced in a study of T cell changes during pregnancy in multiple sclerosis. Assay used: immunoSEQ multiplex PCR; TCRdb lists only in-frame clones, some missing. The sample shows 85,000 to 130,000 clones, just under 95% of them seen only once. The input for sequencing was peripheral blood, taken after pregnancy. The receptor source for this set is a female donor with multiple sclerosis, enrolled in a pregnancy study.

The chain uses TRBV30 and TRBJ1-6, with TRBD1 matching over 12 bases. After removal of 3 bases from V and 7 bases from J, the junction contained 13 bases not matched to a gene. This CDR3 region has 18 residues. Germline V gives CDR1 GTSNPN, CDR2 SVGIG (reference sequence). The DNA of the CDR3 is TGTGCCTGGAGCGAGGGGGACAGGGGGCTCTCTGGGAATTCACCCCTCCACTTT. Translating gives CAWSEGDRGLSGNSPLHF. The full variable domain, with the rest looked up from reference TRBV30 and TRBJ1-6, is SQTIHQWPATLVQPVGSPLSLECTVEGTSNPNLYWYRQAAGRGLQLLFYSVGIGQISSEVPQNLSASRPQDRQFILSSKKLLLSDSGFYLCAWSEGDRGLSGNSPLHFGNGTRLTVT.

The genes are TRBV6-5 and TRBJ1-5; D uncertain. The CDR3 has 14 amino acids. Looked up from germline, CDR1 is MNHEY and CDR2 is SVGAGI. V lost 5 bases and J 4 bases, leaving 12 bases between the germline ends. In DNA, the CDR3 is TGTGCCAGCAGTCCTGGAGGGAATAATCAGCCCCAGCATTTT. Its protein product is CASSPGGNNQPQHF.

This clone is a singleton in its sample. The chain combines TRBV11-3 with TRBJ2-7; tentative D call: TRBD1 (7 bases). There are 15 residues in the CDR3. V lost 2 bases to trimming and J lost 2 bases, with 13 bases between them. Per the germline V gene, CDR1 is SGHNT and CDR2 is YENEEA. The DNA of the CDR3 is TGTGCCAGCAGCTTACGCGCGGGGACAGCCTACGAGCAGTACTTC. This sequence encodes CASSLRAGTAYEQYF.

This clone is a singleton in its sample. The chain employs TRBV27 and TRBJ2-5; 11 bases agree with TRBD1. The germline V gene has CDR1 MNHEY and CDR2 SMNVEV (reference sequence). Trimming at V came to 5 bases and at J to 5 bases, leaving 7 bases not matched to a gene. This CDR3 comprises 15 residues. The CDR3 spells CASSLGTGGSETQYF. In DNA form, the CDR3 reads TGTGCCAGCAGTCTAGGGACAGGGGGGTCCGAGACCCAGTACTTC.

This clone turned up a few times. The rearrangement joins TRBV10-3 to TRBJ1-1; 8 bases map to TRBD1. With V trimmed by 6 bases and J by 0 bases, 0 bases remained unmatched. The CDR3 runs 13 residues. From germline, CDR1 is ENHRY and CDR2 SYGVKD. The CDR3 protein is CAIRTGVNTEAFF. CDR3 nucleotides: TGTGCCATCAGGACAGGGGTGAACACTGAAGCTTTCTTT.

V gene TRBV5-6 combines with J gene TRBJ1-5; D is undetermined. V was cut by 0 bases and J by 6 bases, with 4 bases left in between. Germline loops: CDR1 SGHDT, CDR2 YYEEEE. The CDR3 is made up of 12 amino acids. CDR3 nucleotide sequence: TGTGCCAGCAGCTTGGGTAGTCAGCCCCAGCATTTT. Translating gives CASSLGSQPQHF.

This clone was observed once. This chain joins TRBV19 and TRBJ2-7; 7 nucleotides match TRBD2. This CDR3 spans 15 amino acids. J lost 3 bases, V lost 6 bases, and 11 bases had no gene match. Germline-derived CDR1 and CDR2 are LNHDA and SQIVND (reference sequence). The CDR3 bases are TGTGCCAGTAGCCTTCTTTTCGGGGGGAACTACGAGCAGTACTTC. Translation: CASSLLFGGNYEQYF. Full variable domain (outside the CDR3, taken from reference TRBV19 and TRBJ2-7): DGGITQSPKYLFRKEGQNVTLSCEQNLNHDAMYWYRQDPGQGLRLIYYSQIVNDFQKGDIAEGYSVSREKKESFPLTVTSAQKNPTAFYLCASSLLFGGNYEQYFGPGTRLTVT.

J is TRBJ2-2 and V is TRBV27, with 8 bases lining up with TRBD2. The CDR3 is made up of 15 amino acids. Germline-derived CDR1 and CDR2 are MNHEY and SMNVEV (reference sequence). The trim removed 6 bases at V and 5 bases at J, leaving 8 bases unmatched. The CDR3 spells CASRFRGGGTGELFF. As DNA, the CDR3 is TGTGCCAGCAGGTTCCGGGGGGGAGGGACCGGGGAGCTGTTTTTT.

This clone was seen a single time. This chain joins TRBV6-5 and TRBJ1-1, with 8 bases identical to TRBD1. V shed 4 bases and J 4 bases; nucleotides not matched to a gene: 2. This CDR3 has 13 residues. Germline V lookup: CDR1 MNHEY, CDR2 SVGAGI. DNA of the CDR3: TGTGCCAGCAGTTCGACAGGGGCCACTGAAGCTTTCTTT. Residues: CASSSTGATEAFF.

The chain has TRBV5-4 and TRBJ2-7; the match to TRBD2 covers 15 bases. V dropped 0 bases and J dropped 6; count of bases not matched to a gene: 1. The V gene's germline CDR1 is SGHNT and CDR2 YYREEE (reference sequence). CDR3 length equals 15 residues. The CDR3 reads CASSLVGLAGGEQYF. The CDR3 nucleotides read TGTGCCAGCAGCTTGGTGGGACTAGCGGGAGGCGAGCAGTACTTC. Looking up the rest from reference TRBV5-4 and TRBJ2-7 gives the full variable domain: ETGVTQSPTHLIKTRGQQVTLRCSSQSGHNTVSWYQQALGQGPQFIFQYYREEENGRGNFPPRFSGLQFPNYSSELNVNALELDDSALYLCASSLVGLAGGEQYFGPGTRLTVT.

V gene TRBV5-1 combines with J gene TRBJ2-3; D is possibly TRBD2 (5 bases). V lost 2 bases to trimming and J lost 7 bases, with 11 bases between them. Germline CDR1 and CDR2: SGHRS and YFSETQ. There are 13 residues in the CDR3. Here the CDR3 reads CASSFLGDHTQYF. The CDR3 DNA sequence: TGCGCCAGCAGCTTCCTCGGGGATCATACGCAGTATTTT.

A single count supports this clone. The J gene is TRBJ2-5, the V gene TRBV5-1; the match to TRBD1 covers 7 bases. The V gene's germline CDR1 is SGHRS and CDR2 YFSETQ. The J segment lost 3 bases and the V segment lost 3 bases, leaving 5 bases of the junction unmatched. The CDR3 totals 14 residues. The CDR3 bases are TGCGCCAGCAGCTCCCGGGACAGTGAAGAGACCCAGTACTTC. Translation gives CASSSRDSEETQYF. Supplemented by reference TRBV5-1 and TRBJ2-5, the full variable domain reads KAGVTQTPRYLIKTRGQQVTLSCSPISGHRSVSWYQQTPGQGLQFLFEYFSETQRNKGNFPGRFSGRQFSNSRSEMNVSTLELGDSALYLCASSSRDSEETQYFGPGTRLLVL.

J is TRBJ2-5 and V is TRBV2, with D possibly TRBD1 on 5 matching bases. Trimming removed 7 bases from V and 1 base from J, with 13 bases in between. Germline loops: CDR1 SNHLY, CDR2 FYNNEI. This CDR3 spans 14 amino acids. This CDR3 reads CASTGRTFQETQYF. CDR3 DNA: TGTGCCAGCACAGGGCGAACATTCCAAGAGACCCAGTACTTC.

V usage is TRBV7-2 and J usage is TRBJ2-3, with 7 nucleotides matching TRBD2. The CDR3 length is 14 residues. Per the germline V gene, CDR1 is SGHTA and CDR2 is FQGNSA. V lost 11 bases to trimming and J lost 0 bases; unmatched junction nucleotides: 8. CDR3 nucleotide sequence: TGTGCCTCCTCGGGGGGTACTAGCACAGATACGCAGTATTTT. Its translation is CASSGGTSTDTQYF.

This chain connects TRBV11-1 to TRBJ1-1; D is ambiguous. V was clipped by 5 bases and J by 5 bases, with 15 bases between them. The CDR3 has 14 amino acids. Germline V gives CDR1 SGHAT, CDR2 FQDESV (reference sequence). The CDR3 DNA is TGTGCCAGCAGCCCAATACCACGGGATACTGAAGCTTTCTTT. Residues: CASSPIPRDTEAFF.

The chain's CDR3 is CASSLVGDGEGVEQFF. The DNA of the CDR3 is TGTGCCAGCAGCTTAGTGGGGGACGGCGAGGGGGTCGAGCAGTTCTTC. The chain recombines TRBV11-3 with TRBJ2-1; a possible D gene is TRBD1 (6 bases). Trimming stripped 1 base from V and 10 bases from J, with 20 bases between. Looked up from germline, CDR1 is SGHNT and CDR2 is YENEEA. This CDR3 region has 16 residues.

The rearrangement uses TRBV15 and TRBJ2-7; 11 bases are shared with TRBD2. The CDR3 runs 13 residues. Germline V gene data show CDR1 as LNHNV and CDR2 as YYDKDF (reference sequence). Trimming took 2 bases from V and 7 from J; bases not matched to a gene: 1. For the CDR3, the DNA is TGTGCCACCAGCAGAAGACTAGCGGGGGAGCAGTACTTC. Protein product: CATSRRLAGEQYF.

This clone was picked up one time. The genes are TRBV7-9 and TRBJ2-7; 7 nucleotides match TRBD1. The germline V gene has CDR1 SEHNR and CDR2 FQNEAQ (reference sequence). Trimming took 5 bases from V and 3 from J; bases not matched to a gene: 4. The CDR3 covers 13 residues. Written as DNA, the CDR3 is TGTGCCAGCAGCCCCGGGACAGTCTACGAGCAGTACTTC. This codes for CASSPGTVYEQYF.

The rearrangement links TRBV29-1 to TRBJ2-1; 9 bases map to TRBD2. V dropped 6 bases and J dropped 1; count of bases not matched to a gene: 10. Germline assignment: CDR1 SQVTM and CDR2 ANQGSEA. The CDR3 covers 16 residues. The DNA for the CDR3 is TGCAGCGTCCAAAGGGGGCTAGCGGGGTCCTACAATGAGCAGTTCTTC. This encodes CSVQRGLAGSYNEQFF.

As DNA, the CDR3 is TGTGCCAGCAGCTTCGACAGGGGTCATACTGAAGCTTTCTTT. Protein: CASSFDRGHTEAFF. J is TRBJ1-1 and V is TRBV5-5, with 8 bases that match TRBD1. The V segment lost 2 bases and the J segment 5 bases; nucleotides outside the gene matches: 5. This CDR3 has 14 amino acids. Germline V gene lookup returns CDR1 SGHKS and CDR2 YYEKEE (reference sequence).

This clone appeared once. This chain links TRBV6-1 with TRBJ2-5; D might be TRBD2 (7 bases). The germline CDR1 and CDR2 sequences are MNHNS and SASEGT. The CDR3 spans 14 residues. Trimming cost V 3 bases and J 4 bases, with 12 bases left between them. DNA for the CDR3: TGTGCCAGCAGTGACTGGGGGGGGCGAGAGACCCAGTACTTC. It is translated as CASSDWGGRETQYF.